This T cell receptor beta chain was profiled in a study of blood T cells in healthy people across ages. A note on this clonotype: Its antigen is currently unknown.

CDR3 size: 15 residues. Germline trimming cut 2 bases from V and 5 bases from J; bases unmatched to any gene: 8. In germline, CDR1 is SGHVS, CDR2 FQNEAQ. General observations from the study: Calculation of diversity from one million T cells yielded estimates considered to be underestimates.

A second about 7 to 11 cycle PCR used barcoded and J-beta primers. Each cDNA molecule was tagged by a template-switch adaptor that had 12 random nucleotides. TCRdb called the 5' RACE reads again in MiXCR, with one record for every CDR3 protein. The sample consists of around 2 million distinct CDR3 sequences, roughly two fifths of them appearing once. Isolation per sample recovered at least 6 million PBMCs. The receptor comes from a human donor in good health. This chain uses TRBV7-8 with TRBJ2-5; 7 bases line up with TRBD2. The sequenced sample consisted of blood. CDR3 residues: CASSLIVGGWETQYF. CDR3 bases: TGTGCCAGCAGCTTAATCGTGGGGGGGTGGGAGACCCAGTACTTC.